The 25 T cell receptor beta chains in this list originate from one sample, sequenced in a study of read filtering for tumor transcriptome and immune sequencing. Molecular barcoded adaptors covering alpha/delta and beta/gamma chains were used on around 400 ng RNA. TCRdb re-analysed the reads in MiXCR, keeping a single row per CDR3 protein. The sample lists tens of thousands of distinct CDR3 sequences, about a fifth occurring once. Source material: a population of CD138-negative cells sorted from bone marrow. The receptors shown here come from a donor aged 40 or over with multiple myeloma.

At least ten counts were recorded for this clonotype. The CDR3 coding sequence is TGCGCCAGCAGCTTTAGTCAGAACACTGAAGCTTTCTTT. Its protein is CASSFSQNTEAFF. The genes are TRBV5-1 and TRBJ1-1, with D unresolved. Trimming removed 2 bases from V and 1 base from J, with 6 bases in between. Germline V lookup: CDR1 SGHRS, CDR2 YFSETQ. The CDR3 totals 13 residues.

At least ten counts were recorded for this clonotype. The chain combines TRBV3-1 with TRBJ1-2; 7 nucleotides line up with TRBD1. The CDR3 covers 14 residues. The V segment lost 0 bases and the J segment 8 bases; nucleotides outside the gene matches: 6. Germline V gene data show CDR1 as LGHDT and CDR2 as YNNKEL (reference sequence). CDR3 loop: CASSQDKGASGYTF. The CDR3 DNA reads as TGTGCCAGCAGCCAAGATAAGGGGGCGTCCGGCTACACCTTC. Full variable domain (missing parts from reference TRBV3-1 and TRBJ1-2): DTAVSQTPKYLVTQMGNDKSIKCEQNLGHDTMYWYKQDSKKFLKIMFSYNNKELIINETVPNRFSPKSPDKAHLNLHINSLELGDSAVYFCASSQDKGASGYTFGSGTRLTVV.

This clonotype was seen only a few times. The chain carries TRBV3-1 and TRBJ1-1; D is ambiguous. The V gene's germline CDR1 is LGHDT and CDR2 YNNKEL (reference sequence). Between the trimmed V and J ends, which lost 0 bases and 5 bases, there was a span of 10 bases. This CDR3 has 14 amino acids. The CDR3 loop reads CASSQEHSLTEAFF. CDR3 sequence (DNA): TGTGCCAGCAGCCAAGAGCACTCCCTTACTGAAGCTTTCTTT.

Ten or more counts support this clonotype. V is TRBV7-8 and J is TRBJ2-6; D is possibly TRBD1 (5 bases). The CDR3 length is 14 residues. V was shortened by 3 bases and J by 4 bases, with 7 bases between the two germline ends. Per germline, CDR1 SGHVS and CDR2 FQNEAQ. CDR3 amino acids: CASSFRQGANVLTF. CDR3 nucleotides: TGTGCCAGCAGCTTCCGACAGGGGGCCAACGTCCTGACTTTC.

This clonotype was seen many times. V usage is TRBV19 and J usage is TRBJ2-6; perhaps TRBD2 as D (5 bases). This CDR3 has 13 amino acids. Germline V gives CDR1 LNHDA, CDR2 SQIVND (reference sequence). V gave up 7 bases and J gave up 2 bases, with 6 bases separating them. CDR3 sequence (DNA): TGTGCCAGTACGAGGGCTGGGGCCAACGTCCTGACTTTC. The encoded protein is CASTRAGANVLTF.

This clonotype was observed many times. V gene TRBV20-1 combines with J gene TRBJ1-1; D uncertain. Between the trimmed V and J ends, which lost 7 bases and 0 bases, there was a span of 15 bases. Germline loops: CDR1 DFQATT, CDR2 SNEGSKA (reference sequence). The CDR3 totals 14 residues. CDR3 nucleotides: TGCAGTGTGGACGGCGGATTCATGAACACTGAAGCTTTCTTT. This translates into CSVDGGFMNTEAFF.

In this sample, this clonotype turned up many times. The rearrangement joins TRBV20-1 to TRBJ2-7; the match to TRBD1 covers 7 bases. J lost 3 bases, V lost 6 bases, and 5 bases had no gene match. This CDR3 has 12 amino acids. CDR1 and CDR2 from the germline V gene are DFQATT and SNEGSKA (reference sequence). This CDR3 is CSAPGQVYEQYF. The CDR3 DNA is TGCAGTGCACCTGGACAGGTCTACGAGCAGTACTTC.

This clonotype was observed at least ten times. No conserved phenylalanine or tryptophan is present at the end of the CDR3, so a read error is the likely explanation. The chain carries TRBV5-1 and TRBJ2-7; no reliable D call. This CDR3 is built from 14 residues. Germline lookup yields CDR1 SGHRS and CDR2 YFSETQ. The V end was cut by 1 base, the J end by 0 bases, with 8 bases between. The CDR3 sequence is CASSLLGNSYEQYL. The CDR3 DNA is TGCGCCAGCAGCTTGTTGGGTAACTCCTACGAGCAGTACCTC.

V is TRBV4-1 and J is TRBJ2-5; no reliable D call. The CDR3 is 16 amino acids. V gave up 2 bases and J gave up 5 bases, with 18 bases separating them. The germline V gene has CDR1 MGHRA and CDR2 YSYEKL. CDR3 residues: CASSQLPTVSRETQYF. The CDR3 nucleotides are TGCGCCAGCAGCCAACTACCGACTGTGTCGAGGGAGACCCAGTACTTC.

Many counts were recorded for this clonotype. The chain links TRBV28 to TRBJ2-5; TRBD1 matches at 10 bases. Looked up from germline, CDR1 is MDHEN and CDR2 is SYDVKM. The CDR3 contains 16 residues. Unmatched junction bases numbered 9, after V lost 1 base and J lost 7 bases. The CDR3 DNA follows: TGTGCCAGCAGTTTATCCGGGACAGGGGTTCGGGCGACCCAGTACTTC. This gives the protein CASSLSGTGVRATQYF.

This clonotype has at least ten counts. The V gene is TRBV20-1, the J gene TRBJ2-3, with unresolved D. Trimming took off 7 bases at V and 3 bases at J, with 14 bases between the two ends. Germline lookup yields CDR1 DFQATT and CDR2 SNEGSKA (reference sequence). CDR3 size: 13 residues. In DNA, the CDR3 is TGCAGTGTTCCCCCCGGGTGGACAGATACGCAGTATTTT. Protein product: CSVPPGWTDTQYF.

In regard to this clonotype: One base away lies a much larger clone, so this may be a sequencing read error. The V call is TRBV2, the J call TRBJ2-1, with D possibly matching TRBD1 (6 bases). CDR3 length: 15 amino acids. The V gene's germline CDR1 is SNHLY and CDR2 FYNNEI. The CDR3 region is CATTGGGPDYNERFF. CDR3 coding DNA: TGTGCCACCACGGGTGGGGGCCCCGACTACAATGAGCGGTTCTTC.

Many counts were recorded for this clonotype. The chain employs TRBV29-1 and TRBJ2-7; D is undetermined. The V and J ends lost 4 bases and 7 bases respectively, with 14 bases between them. Germline CDR1 SQVTM, CDR2 ANQGSEA. The CDR3 runs 12 residues. The CDR3 DNA reads as TGCAGCGTTGGTCCGGCCCAAAGAGAGCAGTACTTC. Translating it yields CSVGPAQREQYF.

This clonotype was detected many times. The chain uses TRBV7-2 and TRBJ2-7; D gene ambiguous. Trimming took 5 bases from V and 7 from J, leaving 15 bases between them. The germline V gene encodes CDR1 SGHTA and CDR2 FQGNSA. The CDR3 sequence is 13 residues long. The CDR3 protein is CASSHPAQQEQYF. As DNA, the CDR3 is TGTGCCAGCAGCCACCCCGCCCAGCAAGAGCAGTACTTC.

The table lists this clonotype with many counts. The rearrangement uses TRBV30 and TRBJ1-1, with 10 bases lining up with TRBD1. The germline V gene encodes CDR1 GTSNPN and CDR2 SVGIG (reference sequence). The CDR3 totals 14 residues. The V gene end was trimmed by 2 bases and the J gene end by 1 base; junction bases not matched to a gene: 1. The CDR3 region has the DNA TGTGCCTGGAGTAGGACAGGGGGGAACACTGAAGCTTTCTTT. Protein sequence: CAWSRTGGNTEAFF.

This clonotype was seen repeatedly, ten times or more. The CDR3 ends on some other residue instead of the conserved phenylalanine or tryptophan, so this is likely a read error. It is unclear where the CDR3 begins or ends on the DNA, so no DNA is shown, and the CDR3 is as TCRdb lists it. The rearrangement links TRBV4-2 to TRBJ1-1; TRBD1 was called by the table and not checked on the DNA. The CDR3 is 14 residues long, counting both termini. Per the germline V gene, CDR1 is LGHNA and CDR2 is YNFKEQ. The CDR3 spells CASSQVGGQATLNL.

A note on this clonotype: As the CDR3 is not closed by the conserved phenylalanine or tryptophan, this likely results from a read error. The rearrangement links TRBV28 to TRBJ1-6; unclear D gene. The CDR3 totals 14 residues. Trimming took 8 bases from V and 6 from J, leaving 14 bases between them. The germline V gene has CDR1 MDHEN and CDR2 SYDVKM. In DNA form, the CDR3 reads TGTGCCAGCCGTCTCGACACTCGTAATTCACCCCTCCACCTT. Amino acid sequence: CASRLDTRNSPLHL.

This clonotype was counted many times. The genes are TRBV7-2 and TRBJ1-4, with D unclear. CDR1 and CDR2 from the germline V gene are SGHTA and FQGNSA. Trimming cost V 5 bases and J 0 bases, with 7 bases left between them. The CDR3 loop spans 14 amino acids. CDR3 sequence reads: CASSQGSTNEKLFF. The DNA for the CDR3 is TGTGCCAGCAGCCAAGGCTCAACTAATGAAAAACTGTTTTTT.

Comments on this clonotype: A clone one base away is much larger, so this may be a read error. This chain links TRBV3-1 with TRBJ2-2, with D uncertain. Trimming left V 4 bases short and J 5 bases short, with 14 bases between. The length of the CDR3 is 15 residues. Looked up from germline, CDR1 is LGHDT and CDR2 is YNNKEL (reference sequence). The chain's CDR3 is CASSLPPRVTGELFF. DNA of the CDR3: TGTGCCAGCAGCCTCCCCCCTCGGGTTACCGGGGAGCTGTTTTTT. Full variable domain (missing parts from reference TRBV3-1 and TRBJ2-2): DTAVSQTPKYLVTQMGNDKSIKCEQNLGHDTMYWYKQDSKKFLKIMFSYNNKELIINETVPNRFSPKSPDKAHLNLHINSLELGDSAVYFCASSLPPRVTGELFFGEGSRLTVL.

The V and J genes are TRBV11-2 and TRBJ2-3; D tentatively reads TRBD1 or TRBD2 (5 bases each). CDR1 SGHAT and CDR2 FQNNGV come from the germline V gene. CDR3 length: 12 residues. The V gene lost 5 bases and the J gene lost 6 bases, with 9 bases spanning the gap. The CDR3: CASSAGADTQYF. CDR3 in DNA: TGTGCCAGCAGCGCCGGGGCTGATACGCAGTATTTT.

The table lists this clonotype with many counts. CDR3 bases: TGTGCCAGCAGCACACGCGATGGGGCTTGGGCTGAAGCTTTCTTT. Protein sequence: CASSTRDGAWAEAFF. The chain couples TRBV3-1 to TRBJ1-1; D perhaps matches TRBD1 (5 bases). The CDR3 covers 15 residues. Germline assignment: CDR1 LGHDT and CDR2 YNNKEL (reference sequence). V was trimmed by 5 bases and J by 6 bases, leaving 19 bases between them.

There are many counts of this clonotype. This chain joins TRBV28 and TRBJ1-5; no clear D gene. The germline V and J ends were trimmed by 2 bases and 7 bases, with 9 bases remaining between them. Germline CDR1 reads MDHEN; CDR2 reads SYDVKM. This CDR3 region has 13 residues. For the CDR3, the DNA is TGTGCCAGCAGTTTAGGGGTTATGCAGCCCCAGCATTTT. Amino acids: CASSLGVMQPQHF.

This clonotype was seen at least ten times. This chain joins TRBV7-2 and TRBJ2-1, with D maybe TRBD1 (6 bases). Germline V CDR1 and CDR2: SGHTA, FQGNSA. This CDR3 has 13 amino acids. V gave up 1 base and J gave up 12 bases, with 13 bases separating them. DNA of the CDR3: TGTGCCAGCAGCTTAGGTATCAGGGGAAGGCAGTTCTTC. Its protein is CASSLGIRGRQFF.

In the case of this clonotype: A far larger clone lies a single base away; this is likely a read error. V usage is TRBV11-3 and J usage is TRBJ2-1, with a weak D call TRBD2 (5 bases). CDR1 SGHNT and CDR2 YENEEA come from the germline V gene. The CDR3 is 16 amino acids. CDR3 sequence reads: CAISLEGSDSRGEQFF. In DNA, the CDR3 is TGTGCCATCAGCTTAGAGGGCTCGGACTCACGGGGTGAGCAGTTCTTC. The variable domain in full, completed from reference TRBV11-3 and TRBJ2-1, reads EAGVVQSPRYKIIEKKQPVAFWCNPISGHNTLYWYLQNLGQGPELLIRYENEEAVDDSQLPKDRFSAERLKGVDSTLKIQPAELGDSAVYLCAISLEGSDSRGEQFFGPGTRLTVL.

This clonotype was seen once. A much larger clonotype is one base distant, so this may be a read error. V is TRBV25-1 and J is TRBJ1-3; TRBD1 aligns across 8 bases. This CDR3 spans 13 amino acids. Per germline, CDR1 MGHDK and CDR2 SYGVNS. Trimming removed 8 bases from V and 4 bases from J; junction bases left unmatched: 4. This CDR3 reads CASRGTGGNTIYF. In nucleotides, the CDR3 is TGTGCCAGCCGGGGGACAGGCGGAAACACCATATATTTT.